The clone carrying this T cell receptor beta chain was seen only a few times. The data were taken from a study of T-cell reconstitution after alpha-beta-depleted transplantation in children. Germline V CDR1 and CDR2: SEHNR, FQNEAQ (reference sequence). CDR3 length: 15 amino acids. V was pared by 1 base and J by 5 bases, with 5 bases of the junction left unmatched. The library targeted TCRbeta and was prepared with unique molecular identifiers. TCRdb recomputed calls from the PCR reads with MiXCR, one row per CDR3 protein. Of about 420,000 distinct CDR3 sequences in the sample, roughly 10% were seen once.

V and J are TRBV7-9 and TRBJ2-1, with 7 bases aligning to TRBD2. This receptor was identified in a human donor who donated a stem cell graft to a child with acute myeloid leukemia. The source material was PBMCs from the stem cell graft donor, sampled from the stem cell graft. In DNA form, the CDR3 reads TGTGCCAGCAGCTTAGTTGGGGGAGGGCACAATGAGCAGTTCTTC. Residues: CASSLVGGGHNEQFF.